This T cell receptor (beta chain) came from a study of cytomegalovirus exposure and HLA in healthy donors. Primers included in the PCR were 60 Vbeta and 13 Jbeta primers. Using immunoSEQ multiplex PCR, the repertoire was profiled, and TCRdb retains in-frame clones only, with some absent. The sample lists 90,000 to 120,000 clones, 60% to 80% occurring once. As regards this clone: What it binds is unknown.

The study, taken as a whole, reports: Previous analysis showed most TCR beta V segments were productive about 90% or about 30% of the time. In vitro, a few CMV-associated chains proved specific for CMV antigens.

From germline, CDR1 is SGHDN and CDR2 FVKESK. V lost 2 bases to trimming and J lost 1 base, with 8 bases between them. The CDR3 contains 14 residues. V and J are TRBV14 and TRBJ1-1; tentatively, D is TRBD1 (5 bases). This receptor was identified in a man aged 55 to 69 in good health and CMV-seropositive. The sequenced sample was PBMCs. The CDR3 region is CASSQPGQNTEAFF. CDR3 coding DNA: TGTGCCAGCAGCCAACCCGGACAGAACACTGAAGCTTTCTTT.